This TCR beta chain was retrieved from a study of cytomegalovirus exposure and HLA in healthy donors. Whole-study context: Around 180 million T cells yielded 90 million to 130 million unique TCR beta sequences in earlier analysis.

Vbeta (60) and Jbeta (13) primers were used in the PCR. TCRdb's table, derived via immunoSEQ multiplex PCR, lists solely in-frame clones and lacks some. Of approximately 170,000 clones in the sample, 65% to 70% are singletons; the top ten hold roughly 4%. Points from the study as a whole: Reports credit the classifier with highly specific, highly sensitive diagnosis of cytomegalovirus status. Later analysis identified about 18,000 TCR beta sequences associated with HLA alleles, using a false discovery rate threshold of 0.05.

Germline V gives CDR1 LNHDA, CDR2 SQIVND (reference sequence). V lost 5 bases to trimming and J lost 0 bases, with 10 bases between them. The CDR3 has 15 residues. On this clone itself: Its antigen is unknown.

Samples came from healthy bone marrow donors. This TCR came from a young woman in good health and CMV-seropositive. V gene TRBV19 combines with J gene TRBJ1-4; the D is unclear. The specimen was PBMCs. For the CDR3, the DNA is TGTGCCAGTAGTGCATGGAGCGCAACTAATGAAAAACTGTTTTTT. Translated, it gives CASSAWSATNEKLFF.